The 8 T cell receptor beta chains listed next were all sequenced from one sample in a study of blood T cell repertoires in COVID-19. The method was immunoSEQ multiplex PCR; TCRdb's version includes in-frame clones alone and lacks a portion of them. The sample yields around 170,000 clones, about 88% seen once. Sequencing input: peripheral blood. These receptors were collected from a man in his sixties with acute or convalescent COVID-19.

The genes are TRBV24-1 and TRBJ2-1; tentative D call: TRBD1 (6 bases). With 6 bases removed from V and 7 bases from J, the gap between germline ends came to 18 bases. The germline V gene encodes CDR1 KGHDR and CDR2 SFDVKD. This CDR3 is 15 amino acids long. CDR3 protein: CATSRPGTKGNEQFF. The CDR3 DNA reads TGTGCCACCAGTCGGCCCGGGACAAAAGGGAATGAGCAGTTCTTC.

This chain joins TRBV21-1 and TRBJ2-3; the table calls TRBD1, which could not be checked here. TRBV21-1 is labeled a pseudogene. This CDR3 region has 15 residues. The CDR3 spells CASSLDRGSTDTQYF. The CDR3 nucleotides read TGTGCCAGCAGCCTGGACAGGGGAAGCACAGATACGCAGTATTTT.

Written as DNA, the CDR3 is TGTGCCAGCACCCTTGGGGGAGGCCCAAGCAATCAGCCCCAGCATTTT. It yields the protein CASTLGGGPSNQPQHF. The rearrangement uses TRBV2 and TRBJ1-5, with D tentatively TRBD1 (5 bases). The CDR3 runs to 16 residues. V dropped 7 bases and J dropped 1 base, with 17 bases sitting between them. Germline V gene data show CDR1 as SNHLY and CDR2 as FYNNEI. Drawing the rest from reference TRBV2 and TRBJ1-5, the complete variable domain is EPEVTQTPSHQVTQMGQEVILRCVPISNHLYFYWYRQILGQKVEFLVSFYNNEISEKSEIFDDQFSVERPDGSNFTLKIRSTKLEDSAMYFCASTLGGGPSNQPQHFGDGTRLSIL.

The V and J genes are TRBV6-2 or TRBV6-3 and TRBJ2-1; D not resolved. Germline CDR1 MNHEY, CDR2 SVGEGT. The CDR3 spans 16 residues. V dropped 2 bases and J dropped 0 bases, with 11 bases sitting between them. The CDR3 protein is CASSYTIGSSYNEQFF. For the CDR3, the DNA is TGTGCCAGCAGTTACACGATTGGTAGCTCCTACAATGAGCAGTTCTTC.

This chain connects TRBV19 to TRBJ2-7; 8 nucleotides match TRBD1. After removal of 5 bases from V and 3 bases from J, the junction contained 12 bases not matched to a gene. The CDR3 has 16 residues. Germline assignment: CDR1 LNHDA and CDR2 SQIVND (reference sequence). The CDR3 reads CASSAGGRGRGYEQYF. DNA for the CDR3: TGTGCCAGTAGTGCAGGGGGCCGTGGACGGGGCTACGAGCAGTACTTC.

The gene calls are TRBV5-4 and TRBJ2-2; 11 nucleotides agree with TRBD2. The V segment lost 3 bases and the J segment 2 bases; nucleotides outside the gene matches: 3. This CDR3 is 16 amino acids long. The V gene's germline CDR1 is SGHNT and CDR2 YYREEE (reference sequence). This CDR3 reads CASSSGTSGNTGELFF. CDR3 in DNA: TGTGCCAGCAGCTCAGGGACTAGCGGAAACACCGGGGAGCTGTTTTTT. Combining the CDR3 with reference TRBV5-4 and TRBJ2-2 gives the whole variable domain ETGVTQSPTHLIKTRGQQVTLRCSSQSGHNTVSWYQQALGQGPQFIFQYYREEENGRGNFPPRFSGLQFPNYSSELNVNALELDDSALYLCASSSGTSGNTGELFFGEGSRLTVL.

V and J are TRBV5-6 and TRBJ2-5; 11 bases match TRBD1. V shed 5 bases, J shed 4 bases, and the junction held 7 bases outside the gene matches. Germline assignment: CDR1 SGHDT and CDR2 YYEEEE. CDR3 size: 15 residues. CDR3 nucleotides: TGTGCCAGCAGTTCTGGACAGGGGGCCCGAGAGACCCAGTACTTC. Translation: CASSSGQGARETQYF.

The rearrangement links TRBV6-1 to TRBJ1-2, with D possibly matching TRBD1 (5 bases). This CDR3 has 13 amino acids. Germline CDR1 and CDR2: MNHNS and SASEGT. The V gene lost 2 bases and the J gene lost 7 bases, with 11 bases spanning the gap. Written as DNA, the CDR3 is TGTGCCAGCAGTGAACCAGGGAAAGTTGGCTACACCTTC. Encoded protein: CASSEPGKVGYTF.